This TCR beta chain was found in a study of early stage breast cancer tumors. Here immunoSEQ multiplex PCR was the method, and the copy in TCRdb shows in-frame clones only, minus some. The sample carries nearly 70,000 clones, around 80% recorded once. Germline CDR1 is MDHEN and CDR2 is SYDVKM. The CDR3 contains 13 residues. The V gene lost 4 bases and the J gene lost 7 bases, with 11 bases spanning the gap. This chain uses TRBV28 with TRBJ1-5; D is unresolved. The sequencing input was blood. The source of this sequence is a middle-aged person with breast cancer. CDR3: CASSWQLRQPQHF. CDR3 sequence (DNA): TGTGCCAGCAGTTGGCAACTGAGGCAGCCCCAGCATTTT.